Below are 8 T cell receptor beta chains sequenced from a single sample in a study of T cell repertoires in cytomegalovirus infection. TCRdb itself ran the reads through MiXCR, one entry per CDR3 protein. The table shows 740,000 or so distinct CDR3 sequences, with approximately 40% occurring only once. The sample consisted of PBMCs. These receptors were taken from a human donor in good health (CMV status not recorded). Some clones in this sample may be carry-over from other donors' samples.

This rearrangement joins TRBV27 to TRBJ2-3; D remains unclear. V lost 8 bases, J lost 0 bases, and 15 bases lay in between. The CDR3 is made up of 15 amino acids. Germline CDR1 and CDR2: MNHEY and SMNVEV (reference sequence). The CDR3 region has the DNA TGTGCCAGCGCCAAAGGTGAATCTAGCACAGATACGCAGTATTTT. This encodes CASAKGESSTDTQYF.

The CDR3 loop reads CASSVTGGEGTDTQYF. The CDR3 bases are TGTGCCAGCAGCGTGACAGGGGGCGAGGGGACAGATACGCAGTATTTT. The chain combines TRBV5-6 with TRBJ2-3; 10 bases map to TRBD1. Germline CDR1 SGHDT, CDR2 YYEEEE. The CDR3 has 16 residues. The V and J ends lost 4 bases and 3 bases, in that order; junction bases with no gene match: 8.

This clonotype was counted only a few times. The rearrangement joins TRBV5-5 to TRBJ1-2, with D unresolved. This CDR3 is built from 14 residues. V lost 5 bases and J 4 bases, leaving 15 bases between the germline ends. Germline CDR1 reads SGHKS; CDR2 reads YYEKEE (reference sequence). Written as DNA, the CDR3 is TGTGCCAGCAGTTGGGTACGGAAAATCTATGGCTACACCTTC. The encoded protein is CASSWVRKIYGYTF.

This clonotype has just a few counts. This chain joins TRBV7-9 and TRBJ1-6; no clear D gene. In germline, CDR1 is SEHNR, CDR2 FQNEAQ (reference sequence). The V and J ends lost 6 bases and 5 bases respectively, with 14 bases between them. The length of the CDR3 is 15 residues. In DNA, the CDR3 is TGTGCCAGCAGTCAATCGGGGAGAGATAATTCACCCCTCCACTTT. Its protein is CASSQSGRDNSPLHF.

The DNA for the CDR3 is TGTGCCAGCAGTGATACCAATGAGCAGTTCTTC. Its translation is CASSDTNEQFF. V and J are TRBV6-5 and TRBJ2-1, with D uncertain. V was trimmed by 5 bases and J by 6 bases, leaving 5 bases between them. The CDR3 runs 11 residues. Germline values: CDR1 MNHEY, CDR2 SVGAGI.

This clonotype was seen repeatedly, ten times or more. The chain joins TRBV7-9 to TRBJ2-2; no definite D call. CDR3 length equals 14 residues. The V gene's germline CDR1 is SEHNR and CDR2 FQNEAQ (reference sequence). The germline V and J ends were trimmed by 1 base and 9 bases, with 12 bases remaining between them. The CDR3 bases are TGTGCCAGCAGCTTAGTGGTGACGAGCCGGGAGCTGTTTTTT. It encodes CASSLVVTSRELFF.

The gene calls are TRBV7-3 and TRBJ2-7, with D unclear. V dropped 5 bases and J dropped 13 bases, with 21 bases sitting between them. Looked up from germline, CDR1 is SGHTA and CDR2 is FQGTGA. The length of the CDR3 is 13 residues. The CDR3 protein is CASSRSAVTVTYF. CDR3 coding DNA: TGTGCCAGCAGCAGAAGTGCCGTTACAGTTACCTACTTC.

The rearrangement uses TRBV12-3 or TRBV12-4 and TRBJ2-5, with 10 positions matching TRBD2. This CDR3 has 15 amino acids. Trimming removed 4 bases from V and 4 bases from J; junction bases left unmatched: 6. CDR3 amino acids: CASSSSGSGGETQYF. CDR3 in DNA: TGTGCCAGCAGTTCTAGCGGGAGTGGGGGAGAGACCCAGTACTTC.